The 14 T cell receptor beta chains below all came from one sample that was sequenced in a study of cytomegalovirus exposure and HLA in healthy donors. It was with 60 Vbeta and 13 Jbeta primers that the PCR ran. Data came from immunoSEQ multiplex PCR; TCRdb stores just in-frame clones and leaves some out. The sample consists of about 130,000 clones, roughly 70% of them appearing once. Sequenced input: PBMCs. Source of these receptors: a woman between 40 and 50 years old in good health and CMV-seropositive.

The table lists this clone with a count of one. The CDR3 nucleotides are TGCGCCAGCAGGTTATTCCGGGACAGGGTGGAAGGCTACACCTTC. Translating gives CASRLFRDRVEGYTF. The chain combines TRBV5-1 with TRBJ1-2, with TRBD1 matching 9 bases. This CDR3 spans 15 amino acids. Trimming took 5 bases from V and 8 from J; bases not matched to a gene: 13. Germline V CDR1 and CDR2: SGHRS, YFSETQ.

CDR3 coding DNA: TGTGCCAGCAGCCAACCCGGGACAGGGATCTATGGCTACACCTTC. Protein sequence: CASSQPGTGIYGYTF. The chain carries TRBV4-2 and TRBJ1-2; 9 nucleotides align to TRBD1. Germline V gives CDR1 LGHNA, CDR2 YNFKEQ. Trimming removed 2 bases from V and 4 bases from J; junction bases left unmatched: 5. CDR3 length equals 15 residues.

The CDR3 protein is CAIRDSRAHNDVLTF. CDR3 coding DNA: TGTGCCATCAGAGACAGCCGGGCCCACAACGACGTCCTGACTTTC. The chain recombines TRBV10-3 with TRBJ2-6; D possibly corresponds to TRBD1 (5 bases). V was pared by 6 bases and J by 11 bases, with 20 bases between. In germline, CDR1 is ENHRY, CDR2 SYGVKD. CDR3 length: 15 residues.

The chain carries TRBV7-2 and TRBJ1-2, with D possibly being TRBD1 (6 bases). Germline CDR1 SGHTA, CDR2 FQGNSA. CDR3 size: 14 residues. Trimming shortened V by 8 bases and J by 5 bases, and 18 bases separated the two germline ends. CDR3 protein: CASGTRTVSYGYTF. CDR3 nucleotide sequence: TGTGCCAGCGGAACTCGGACAGTCTCTTATGGCTACACCTTC.

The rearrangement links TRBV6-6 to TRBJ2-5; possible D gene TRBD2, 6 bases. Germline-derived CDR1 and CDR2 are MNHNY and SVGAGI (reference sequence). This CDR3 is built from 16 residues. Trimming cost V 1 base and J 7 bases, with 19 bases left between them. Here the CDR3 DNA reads TGTGCCAGCAGTTACTTTTCGACTAGTAAAACTGGGACCCAGTACTTC. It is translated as CASSYFSTSKTGTQYF.

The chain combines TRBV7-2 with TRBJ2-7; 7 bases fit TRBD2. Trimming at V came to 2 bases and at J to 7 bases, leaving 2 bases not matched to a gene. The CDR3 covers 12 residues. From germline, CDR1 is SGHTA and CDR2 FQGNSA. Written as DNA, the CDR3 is TGTGCCAGCAGCTTACCCGGGGGGGAGCAGTACTTC. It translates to CASSLPGGEQYF.

The CDR3 sequence: CASSSGPGTSGGPAQYF. The CDR3 bases are TGTGCCAGCAGTTCGGGCCCAGGGACTAGCGGGGGGCCGGCCCAGTACTTC. The chain employs TRBV27 and TRBJ2-7; 15 bases line up with TRBD2. After removal of 4 bases from V and 10 bases from J, the junction contained 14 bases not matched to a gene. This CDR3 is built from 17 residues. In germline, CDR1 is MNHEY, CDR2 SMNVEV (reference sequence).

The DNA of the CDR3 is TGCGCCAGCAGCCCTCGGACAGGGGGGACCTATGGCTACACCTTC. It codes for CASSPRTGGTYGYTF. The chain links TRBV5-1 to TRBJ1-2; TRBD1 agrees at 10 bases. The CDR3 has 15 residues. Germline values: CDR1 SGHRS, CDR2 YFSETQ. V lost 4 bases and J lost 4; bases outside the gene matches: 7.

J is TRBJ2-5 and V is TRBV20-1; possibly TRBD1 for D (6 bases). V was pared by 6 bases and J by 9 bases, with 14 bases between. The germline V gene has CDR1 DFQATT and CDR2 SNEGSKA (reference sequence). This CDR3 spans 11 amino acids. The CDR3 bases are TGCAGTGCGCCGGCAGGGGCGGCCCAGTACTTC. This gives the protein CSAPAGAAQYF.

CDR3: CASSVQGLETQYF. CDR3 bases: TGTGCCAGCAGTGTGCAGGGATTAGAGACCCAGTACTTC. V usage is TRBV5-4 and J usage is TRBJ2-5; TRBD1 might be the D (5 bases). The length of the CDR3 is 13 residues. Trimming cost V 5 bases and J 4 bases, with 12 bases left between them. Germline V gene lookup returns CDR1 SGHNT and CDR2 YYREEE (reference sequence).

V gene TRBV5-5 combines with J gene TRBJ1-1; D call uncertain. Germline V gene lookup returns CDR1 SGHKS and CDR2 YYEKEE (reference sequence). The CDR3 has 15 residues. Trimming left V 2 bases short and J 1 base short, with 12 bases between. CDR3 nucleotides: TGTGCCAGCAGCTTAGCACCGGGATCGAACACTGAAGCTTTCTTT. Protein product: CASSLAPGSNTEAFF.

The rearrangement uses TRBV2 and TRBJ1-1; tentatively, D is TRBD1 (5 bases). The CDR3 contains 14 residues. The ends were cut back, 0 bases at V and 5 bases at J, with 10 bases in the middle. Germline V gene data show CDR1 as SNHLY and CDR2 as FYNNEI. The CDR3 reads CASSEALRGTEAFF. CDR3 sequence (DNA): TGTGCCAGCAGTGAAGCGCTTCGGGGGACTGAAGCTTTCTTT.

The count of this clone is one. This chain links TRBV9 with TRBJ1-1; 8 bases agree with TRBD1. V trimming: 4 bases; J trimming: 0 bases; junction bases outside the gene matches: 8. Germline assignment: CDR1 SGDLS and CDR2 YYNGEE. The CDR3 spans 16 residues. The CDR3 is CASSPRQGAMNTEAFF. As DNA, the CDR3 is TGTGCCAGCAGCCCCCGGCAGGGGGCAATGAACACTGAAGCTTTCTTT.

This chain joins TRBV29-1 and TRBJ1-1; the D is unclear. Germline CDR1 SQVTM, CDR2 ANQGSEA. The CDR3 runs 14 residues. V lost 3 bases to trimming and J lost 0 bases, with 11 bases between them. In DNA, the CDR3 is TGCAGCGTTGAGTGGCGGGAAATGAACACTGAAGCTTTCTTT. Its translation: CSVEWREMNTEAFF.